This paragraph reports one T cell receptor beta chain. No antigen is known for it. Healthy Caucasians provided all donations. These data come from a study of identical twins. TCRdb re-derived calls from the 5' RACE reads in MiXCR, one entry per CDR3 protein. The sample yields 200,000 to 250,000 distinct CDR3 sequences, 7% seen once. Study observations and caveats: Sharing of beta out-of-frame sequences by twins showed a weaker excess. For cord blood, abundant beta clonotypes had fewer insertions, unlike memory repertoires, which showed none.

V gave up 0 bases and J gave up 0 bases, with 9 bases separating them. The CDR3 runs to 16 residues. CDR1 is MGHRA and CDR2 is YSYEKL in the germline V gene. This same sample was also taken into another study, of yellow fever vaccine responses in identical twins. That investigation notes: The T cell response to vaccination in identical twins was reportedly partly convergent and partly personalized.

The sample taken for sequencing was memory (CD45RO+) T cells sorted from blood. The genes are TRBV4-1 and TRBJ2-1; tentative D call: TRBD2 (5 bases). The sequence came from a woman between 18 and 30 years old in good health. The CDR3 nucleotides read TGCGCCAGCAGCCAAGATACTAGAAGCTCCTACAATGAGCAGTTCTTC. Protein: CASSQDTRSSYNEQFF.